This entry describes one TCR beta chain. The sample is drawn from a study of control samples from healthy donors and cancer patients. Here immunoSEQ multiplex PCR was the method, and the copy in TCRdb shows in-frame clones only, minus some. The data contain more than 95,000 clones, 90% to 95% of them seen just once; the ten biggest clones take up approximately 8%. Germline trimming cut 5 bases from V and 3 bases from J; bases unmatched to any gene: 9. CDR1 LNHDA and CDR2 SQIVND come from the germline V gene (reference sequence). This CDR3 is built from 16 residues. The source of this sequence is a man between 18 and 29 years old in good health. This sequence joins TRBV19 and TRBJ1-4; 7 bases line up with TRBD1. The sequenced sample consisted of blood. CDR3 sequence: CASSFRDRRPNEKLFF. CDR3 DNA: TGTGCCAGTAGTTTTAGGGACAGACGACCTAATGAAAAACTGTTTTTT.